Below are 9 T cell receptor beta chains sequenced from a single sample in a study of CD8+ T cells in alopecia areata. RNA was isolated and reverse transcribed to cDNA, the sequencing template. Sequencing used immunoSEQ multiplex PCR; TCRdb keeps in-frame clones, though not all of them. The table shows roughly 70,000 clones, with around 30% occurring only once. The treatment: oral pan-JAK inhibitor, 5-10 mg twice daily. Sequenced material: CD8+ T cells sorted from blood, taken at week 4, from a patient treated with tofacitinib. The receptors stem from a human donor with alopecia areata.

The V and J genes are TRBV29-1 and TRBJ2-7; D might be TRBD1 or TRBD2, each matching 6 bases. Trimming shortened V by 7 bases and J by 3 bases, and 16 bases separated the two germline ends. The CDR3 totals 13 residues. Germline lookup yields CDR1 SQVTM and CDR2 ANQGSEA. The CDR3 DNA follows: TGCAGCGCCGGAGGGGGTGGTTTCTACGAGCAGTACTTC. The encoded protein is CSAGGGGFYEQYF.

The J gene is TRBJ2-7, the V gene TRBV28; D possibly corresponds to TRBD1 (5 bases). There are 14 residues in the CDR3. Trimming cost V 1 base and J 10 bases, with 17 bases left between them. Germline CDR1 and CDR2: MDHEN and SYDVKM. The CDR3 coding sequence is TGTGCCAGCAGTTTATCGAACAGGCTGGTGAACCAGTACTTC. The encoded protein is CASSLSNRLVNQYF.

The chain has TRBV30 and TRBJ2-2; 7 bases align to TRBD1. This CDR3 contains 14 residues. Per the germline V gene, CDR1 is GTSNPN and CDR2 is SVGIG (reference sequence). V trimming: 0 bases; J trimming: 4 bases; junction bases outside the gene matches: 2. The CDR3 DNA follows: TGTGCCTGGAGTGTGACAGGGTTCACCGGGGAGCTGTTTTTT. It translates to CAWSVTGFTGELFF.

The chain employs TRBV29-1 and TRBJ2-7; D gene uncertain. The CDR3 contains 13 residues. Germline lookup yields CDR1 SQVTM and CDR2 ANQGSEA. The V and J ends lost 3 bases and 0 bases respectively, with 9 bases between them. CDR3 sequence reads: CSVEVVDSYEQYF. CDR3 DNA sequence: TGCAGCGTTGAGGTCGTGGACTCCTACGAGCAGTACTTC.

This clone was counted only a few times. The chain recombines TRBV6-1 with TRBJ1-5; TRBD1 is a possible D gene (5 bases). Per the germline V gene, CDR1 is MNHNS and CDR2 is SASEGT. This CDR3 comprises 15 residues. Trimming stripped 1 base from V and 4 bases from J, with 11 bases between. CDR3 loop: CASSEVDRLNQPQHF. In DNA form, the CDR3 reads TGTGCCAGCAGTGAAGTCGACAGACTAAATCAGCCCCAGCATTTT.

The genes are TRBV15 and TRBJ1-1; TRBD1 matches at 9 bases. The length of the CDR3 is 16 residues. Germline V CDR1 and CDR2: LNHNV, YYDKDF (reference sequence). Trimming at V came to 0 bases and at J to 5 bases, leaving 7 bases not matched to a gene. The DNA for the CDR3 is TGTGCCACCAGCAGAGATAGGGGGACAGGGTGGACTGAAGCTTTCTTT. It yields the protein CATSRDRGTGWTEAFF. Using reference TRBV15 and TRBJ1-1 for the parts outside the CDR3, the full variable domain is DAMVIQNPRYQVTQFGKPVTLSCSQTLNHNVMYWYQQKSSQAPKLLFHYYDKDFNNEADTPDNFQSRRPNTSFCFLDIRSPGLGDTAMYLCATSRDRGTGWTEAFFGQGTRLTVV.

The chain carries TRBV9 and TRBJ2-6; D is possibly TRBD1 (5 bases). The CDR3 sequence is 16 residues long. Germline CDR1 SGDLS, CDR2 YYNGEE. V lost 3 bases to trimming and J lost 0 bases, with 10 bases between them. DNA of the CDR3: TGTGCCAGCAGCGCCCGAGGACACTCTGGGGCCAACGTCCTGACTTTC. It translates to CASSARGHSGANVLTF.

This clone was counted only a few times. The V call is TRBV15, the J call TRBJ2-7; possibly TRBD2 for D (7 bases). V was trimmed by 4 bases and J by 2 bases, leaving 12 bases between them. Germline CDR1 reads LNHNV; CDR2 reads YYDKDF (reference sequence). The CDR3 sequence is 14 residues long. The CDR3 bases are TGTGCCACCAGCACGGCGGGGGCGACCTACGAGCAGTACTTC. Translation: CATSTAGATYEQYF.

A few counts support this clone. This CDR3 reads CASSLEGRQETQYF. The CDR3 nucleotides read TGTGCCAGCAGCTTAGAGGGCAGACAAGAGACCCAGTACTTC. The gene calls are TRBV7-8 and TRBJ2-5; D call uncertain. In germline, CDR1 is SGHVS, CDR2 FQNEAQ. The CDR3 length is 14 residues. Trimming took 1 base from V and 2 from J, leaving 8 bases between them.